These 23 T cell receptor beta chains were sequenced from one sample in a study of PD-1 blockade in mismatch repair-deficient tumors. The method was immunoSEQ multiplex PCR; TCRdb's version includes in-frame clones alone and lacks a portion of them. The data show roughly 120,000 clones, roughly 90% seen once. The source material was peripheral blood, sampled just over 70 weeks after starting pembrolizumab. These receptors all stem from an adult with mismatch repair-deficient cancer.

This clone has only a few counts. The chain recombines TRBV7-9 with TRBJ2-2, with 9 bases fitting TRBD1. The J segment lost 5 bases and the V segment lost 11 bases, leaving 6 bases of the junction unmatched. The CDR3 runs to 13 residues. CDR1 is SEHNR, CDR2 FQNEAQ, per germline (reference sequence). As DNA, the CDR3 is TGTGCCGGCGGGGACAGGGTAACCGGGGAGCTGTTTTTT. This translates into CAGGDRVTGELFF.

The chain links TRBV7-9 to TRBJ2-5, with 7 bases identical to TRBD1. V lost 7 bases to trimming and J lost 0 bases; unmatched junction nucleotides: 5. Germline V gene lookup returns CDR1 SEHNR and CDR2 FQNEAQ (reference sequence). The CDR3 sequence is 14 residues long. The CDR3 sequence is CASNKGQHQETQYF. The CDR3 bases are TGTGCCAGCAATAAGGGACAGCACCAAGAGACCCAGTACTTC.

Concerning this clone itself: This sample also contains other DNA sequences that code for the same CDR3. V and J are TRBV13 and TRBJ1-5; the D is unclear. Germline V gene data show CDR1 as PRHDT and CDR2 as FYEKMQ (reference sequence). The CDR3 totals 12 residues. V dropped 6 bases and J dropped 3 bases, with 6 bases sitting between them. CDR3 bases: TGTGCCAGCAGTTTATCCAATCAGCCCCAGCATTTT. The encoded protein is CASSLSNQPQHF.

This chain joins TRBV29-1 and TRBJ2-7, with D possibly matching TRBD1 (5 bases). The CDR3 is 13 amino acids. The germline V and J ends were trimmed by 4 bases and 3 bases, with 13 bases remaining between them. CDR1 and CDR2 from the germline V gene are SQVTM and ANQGSEA. CDR3 bases: TGCAGCGTTGTGCAGGGTTTGGACTACGAGCAGTACTTC. Its protein product is CSVVQGLDYEQYF.

The genes are TRBV5-4 and TRBJ2-3; D unclear. The V gene's germline CDR1 is SGHNT and CDR2 YYREEE (reference sequence). The CDR3 totals 12 residues. Trimming removed 3 bases at V and 5 bases at J, with 7 bases between. The CDR3 DNA reads as TGTGCCAGCAGCTCAATACTAGATACGCAGTATTTT. It codes for CASSSILDTQYF.

This chain connects TRBV4-2 to TRBJ1-5, with TRBD1 identical over 7 bases. The CDR3 consists of 17 residues. Germline CDR1 and CDR2: LGHNA and YNFKEQ. Trimming at V came to 4 bases and at J to 0 bases, leaving 9 bases not matched to a gene. The CDR3: CASSLRQGLYSNQPQHF. CDR3 nucleotide sequence: TGTGCCAGCAGCCTGCGACAGGGCCTTTATAGCAATCAGCCCCAGCATTTT.

The chain couples TRBV10-3 to TRBJ2-1; 13 positions match TRBD2. Losses at the gene ends were 6 bases for V and 8 bases for J; bases not matched to a gene: 16. Germline V gene lookup returns CDR1 ENHRY and CDR2 SYGVKD. This CDR3 comprises 18 residues. The CDR3 DNA follows: TGTGCCATCAGGTCCACTTGGACTAGCGGGAGTTCTATGGATGAGCAGTTCTTC. Translated: CAIRSTWTSGSSMDEQFF.

The chain employs TRBV6-5 and TRBJ2-1; D is perhaps TRBD2 (6 bases). Per germline, CDR1 MNHEY and CDR2 SVGAGI. The CDR3 loop spans 14 amino acids. Trimming shortened V by 8 bases and J by 1 base, and 12 bases separated the two germline ends. CDR3 sequence: CASAIRESYNEQFF. CDR3 bases: TGTGCCAGCGCTATACGGGAGTCCTACAATGAGCAGTTCTTC.

The CDR3, as DNA: TGTGCCAGCAGCCTTAGCGGCGGCGCAGATACGCAGTATTTT. It translates to CASSLSGGADTQYF. The V call is TRBV7-8, the J call TRBJ2-3; D might be TRBD2 (6 bases). Germline-derived CDR1 and CDR2 are SGHVS and FQNEAQ. The CDR3 consists of 14 residues. V gave up 5 bases and J gave up 4 bases, with 13 bases separating them.

V usage is TRBV14 and J usage is TRBJ2-3; 13 bases are a match to TRBD2. Trimming cost V 1 base and J 8 bases; bases outside gene matches: 12. CDR3 length: 18 residues. Per germline, CDR1 SGHDN and CDR2 FVKESK. For the CDR3, the DNA is TGTGCCAGCAGCCAAGGGCACGGTCGGGGACTAGCGGGATTTACGCAGTATTTT. It yields the protein CASSQGHGRGLAGFTQYF.

This chain links TRBV4-3 with TRBJ2-7; possibly TRBD1 for D (6 bases). The V end was cut by 3 bases, the J end by 1 base, with 7 bases between. Germline-derived CDR1 and CDR2 are LGHNA and YSLEER. There are 13 residues in the CDR3. The CDR3 reads CASSHDRSYEQYF. The CDR3 nucleotides read TGCGCCAGCAGCCATGACAGGTCCTACGAGCAGTACTTC.

The chain is built from TRBV11-2 and TRBJ2-4, with 10 bases aligning to TRBD2. The germline CDR1 and CDR2 sequences are SGHAT and FQNNGV. The junction had 5 bases not matched to a gene; V was cut back by 5 bases and J by 4 bases. The CDR3 is 15 residues long. The CDR3 reads CASSATLAGKNIQYF. CDR3 coding DNA: TGTGCCAGCAGCGCGACACTAGCGGGGAAAAACATTCAGTACTTC.

The J gene is TRBJ2-5, the V gene TRBV2, with D unclear. The CDR3 extends over 14 amino acids. V was trimmed by 4 bases and J by 1 base, leaving 10 bases between them. CDR1 and CDR2 from the germline V gene are SNHLY and FYNNEI. CDR3 coding DNA: TGTGCCAGCAGTGGAGTTGAGAGCCAAGAGACCCAGTACTTC. It encodes CASSGVESQETQYF. The complete variable domain, with remaining parts taken from reference TRBV2 and TRBJ2-5, reads EPEVTQTPSHQVTQMGQEVILRCVPISNHLYFYWYRQILGQKVEFLVSFYNNEISEKSEIFDDQFSVERPDGSNFTLKIRSTKLEDSAMYFCASSGVESQETQYFGPGTRLLVL.

The chain carries TRBV11-2 and TRBJ1-4; D not certain. The V end lost 3 bases, the J end lost 0 bases, and 5 bases lay between the germline ends. The CDR3 sequence is 14 residues long. Germline V gene data show CDR1 as SGHAT and CDR2 as FQNNGV. The CDR3: CASSFSATNEKLFF. The CDR3 region has the DNA TGTGCCAGCAGCTTCAGTGCAACTAATGAAAAACTGTTTTTT.

This chain connects TRBV7-8 to TRBJ2-6; D perhaps matches TRBD2 (5 bases). Germline V gene sequence: CDR1 SGHVS, CDR2 FQNEAQ. Deletions cut 1 base from V and 2 bases from J, with 12 bases between. The CDR3 loop spans 17 amino acids. In DNA, the CDR3 is TGTGCCAGCAGCTTAGGGGCAACTAGGACTGGGGCCAACGTCCTGACTTTC. It specifies CASSLGATRTGANVLTF.

This rearrangement joins TRBV21-1 to TRBJ2-7; TRBD2, the table's D call, was not compared with the DNA. TRBV21-1 is shown as a pseudogene. The CDR3 sequence is 17 residues long. As DNA, the CDR3 is TGTGCCAGCAGCAAAGCGAGAATAGCGGGAAAATCCTACGAGCAGTACTTC. Translation: CASSKARIAGKSYEQYF.

This chain connects TRBV9 to TRBJ2-7; 9 bases are a match to TRBD1. The CDR3 contains 16 residues. From germline, CDR1 is SGDLS and CDR2 YYNGEE. The trim removed 0 bases at V and 2 bases at J, leaving 6 bases unmatched. CDR3 DNA: TGTGCCAGCAGCGTAGCTGGGACAGGGACTACCTACGAGCAGTACTTC. Translation: CASSVAGTGTTYEQYF.

The V call is TRBV10-3, the J call TRBJ2-7, with TRBD1 matching 8 bases. Germline CDR1 is ENHRY and CDR2 is SYGVKD. After removal of 0 bases from V and 0 bases from J, the junction contained 10 bases not matched to a gene. The CDR3 length is 18 residues. The CDR3 loop is CAISESWQGATTSYEQYF. The CDR3 nucleotides are TGTGCCATCAGTGAGTCGTGGCAGGGGGCCACTACCTCCTACGAGCAGTACTTC.

The V and J genes are TRBV5-4 and TRBJ2-4; 12 bases are shared with TRBD2. Germline CDR1 and CDR2: SGHNT and YYREEE (reference sequence). Trimming cost V 1 base and J 8 bases; bases outside gene matches: 4. The CDR3 runs 15 residues. DNA of the CDR3: TGTGCCAGCAGCTTGCTAGCGGGGGGGGAGGACATTCAGTACTTC. This codes for CASSLLAGGEDIQYF.

This chain connects TRBV4-2 to TRBJ2-7, with D unresolved. Germline V gene lookup returns CDR1 LGHNA and CDR2 YNFKEQ. CDR3 length: 13 residues. V was clipped by 4 bases and J by 4 bases, with 11 bases between them. The CDR3 region is CASSPRISYEQYF. Here the CDR3 DNA reads TGTGCCAGCAGCCCCAGAATTTCATACGAGCAGTACTTC.

The chain links TRBV5-6 to TRBJ1-1; D gene unclear. Trimming took 2 bases from V and 6 from J, leaving 11 bases between them. This CDR3 spans 13 amino acids. In germline, CDR1 is SGHDT, CDR2 YYEEEE. The CDR3 sequence is CASSFSGSAEAFF. CDR3 bases: TGTGCCAGCAGCTTTTCCGGGTCCGCTGAAGCTTTCTTT.

The chain couples TRBV4-1 to TRBJ1-1; D is undetermined. Germline V gives CDR1 MGHRA, CDR2 YSYEKL. V was trimmed by 0 bases and J by 1 base, leaving 9 bases between them. CDR3 length equals 15 residues. CDR3 residues: CASSQDPLRNTEAFF. The CDR3, as DNA: TGCGCCAGCAGCCAAGACCCTTTGAGGAACACTGAAGCTTTCTTT.

V usage is TRBV27 and J usage is TRBJ2-7, with unresolved D. Trimming shortened V by 6 bases and J by 0 bases, and 15 bases separated the two germline ends. The V gene's germline CDR1 is MNHEY and CDR2 SMNVEV (reference sequence). The CDR3 extends over 15 amino acids. The CDR3 DNA sequence: TGTGCCAGCAGACCTGTGGGCCCGAGCTCCTACGAGCAGTACTTC. Translating it yields CASRPVGPSSYEQYF.